This TCR beta chain was observed in a study of lymphopenia after photon versus proton radiotherapy. Data came from immunoSEQ multiplex PCR; TCRdb stores just in-frame clones and leaves some out. This table has about 29,000 clones, roughly 86% appearing once. The CDR3 spans 15 residues. Germline values: CDR1 SGHAT, CDR2 FQNNGV. V lost 3 bases and J lost 4; bases outside the gene matches: 3. The rearrangement joins TRBV11-2 to TRBJ2-2; TRBD2 matches at 9 bases. Material: peripheral blood, obtained from a patient treated with proton-based radiotherapy. The source of this sequence is a woman aged 60-70 years with cholangiocarcinoma. Some clones in this sample may be carry-over from other donors' samples. DNA of the CDR3: TGTGCCAGCAGCTTCCTAGCGGGGATCACCGGGGAGCTGTTTTTT. This codes for CASSFLAGITGELFF.